This paragraph covers one TCR beta chain sequence. The sample comes from a study of technical replicates of blood from several donors. Libraries were prepared by immunoSEQ multiplex PCR; TCRdb keeps only in-frame clonotypes and omits some of them. The table records tens of thousands of clones, more than 90% of them present only once. Germline loops: CDR1 KGHSH, CDR2 LQKENI. CDR3 length: 13 amino acids. The ends were cut back, 3 bases at V and 5 bases at J, with 9 bases in the middle. The source is a human donor in good health. The J gene is TRBJ2-3, the V gene TRBV18; D remains ambiguous. Specimen: T cells isolated from PBMCs. CDR3: CASSPSHRDTQYF. CDR3 nucleotides: TGTGCCAGCTCACCGTCACATCGAGATACGCAGTATTTT. The variable domain in full, with the rest retrieved from reference TRBV18 and TRBJ2-3, is NAGVMQNPRHLVRRRGQEARLRCSPMKGHSHVYWYRQLPEEGLKFMVYLQKENIIDESGMPKERFSAEFPKEGPSILRIQQVVRGDSAAYFCASSPSHRDTQYFGPGTRLTVL.